Shown below are 18 T cell receptor beta chains from a single sample sequenced in a study of shared clonotypes between healthy human individuals. Only in-frame clones appear in the TCRdb table, and some are missing; sequencing was by immunoSEQ multiplex PCR. The sample shows nearly 2 million clones, about 95% of them seen only once. Naive CD8 cells, CD45RO-negative and positively selected for CCR7, excluded terminally differentiated effector memory CD45RA+ cells. The specimen was naive CD8+ T cells sorted from blood. The receptors derive from a man between 18 and 29 years old in good health.

The V gene is TRBV6-5, the J gene TRBJ2-7; D is perhaps TRBD2 (6 bases). The CDR3 loop spans 15 amino acids. The V gene's germline CDR1 is MNHEY and CDR2 SVGAGI. The ends were cut back, 8 bases at V and 3 bases at J, with 20 bases in the middle. CDR3 protein: CASGVARTTGYEQYF. CDR3 nucleotides: TGTGCCAGCGGAGTTGCTCGGACTACCGGCTACGAGCAGTACTTC.

This rearrangement joins TRBV5-1 to TRBJ2-7; possibly TRBD1 for D (6 bases). Trimming removed 6 bases at V and 7 bases at J, with 17 bases between. CDR1 and CDR2 (germline): SGHRS, YFSETQ. The CDR3 loop spans 13 amino acids. For the CDR3, the DNA is TGCGCCAGCAAATTTCCGGAAGGGGGTGAGCAGTACTTC. It codes for CASKFPEGGEQYF.

J is TRBJ1-3 and V is TRBV19, with 9 bases identical to TRBD1. Germline loops: CDR1 LNHDA, CDR2 SQIVND (reference sequence). V lost 5 bases and J lost 7; bases outside the gene matches: 9. This CDR3 region has 15 residues. DNA of the CDR3: TGTGCCAGTAGTGCTCGGACAGGGGATTTGAACACCATATATTTT. This translates into CASSARTGDLNTIYF.

The rearrangement joins TRBV9 to TRBJ1-3; no clear D gene. Trimming stripped 0 bases from V and 7 bases from J, with 8 bases between. This CDR3 comprises 13 residues. Germline loops: CDR1 SGDLS, CDR2 YYNGEE. The CDR3: CASSVVLGNTIYF. The CDR3 DNA sequence: TGTGCCAGCAGCGTAGTTCTGGGTAACACCATATATTTT.

CDR3 region: CASSVESGPYNEQFF. CDR3 nucleotide sequence: TGTGCCAGCAGCGTAGAGTCGGGACCCTACAATGAGCAGTTCTTC. This chain links TRBV9 with TRBJ2-1; TRBD1 or TRBD2 may be the D gene (5 bases each). V lost 0 bases, J lost 2 bases, and 9 bases lay in between. The germline CDR1 and CDR2 sequences are SGDLS and YYNGEE. This CDR3 is 15 amino acids long.

A remark on this clone: Other DNA sequences in this sample translate to the same CDR3. The chain employs TRBV7-9 and TRBJ2-7; D unresolved. This CDR3 spans 12 amino acids. Germline CDR1 and CDR2: SEHNR and FQNEAQ (reference sequence). With 5 bases removed from V and 2 bases from J, the gap between germline ends came to 7 bases. The CDR3 reads CASSLGAYEQYF. The DNA for the CDR3 is TGTGCCAGCAGCCTAGGAGCCTACGAGCAGTACTTC.

This chain uses TRBV6-1 with TRBJ1-5; D is unresolved. The V gene's germline CDR1 is MNHNS and CDR2 SASEGT. The V end lost 2 bases, the J end lost 6 bases, and 14 bases lay between the germline ends. The CDR3 is made up of 15 amino acids. CDR3 nucleotide sequence: TGTGCCAGCAGTGAATGGAACTGGGAAAGTCAGCCCCAGCATTTT. It codes for CASSEWNWESQPQHF.

The J gene is TRBJ2-3, the V gene TRBV2, with 10 bases identical to TRBD2. This CDR3 is 16 amino acids long. The V gene end was trimmed by 6 bases and the J gene end by 5 bases; junction bases not matched to a gene: 11. The germline gives CDR1 SNHLY, CDR2 FYNNEI. CDR3 DNA sequence: TGTGCCAGCAGAAAAATTAGCGGGGGGCAAGGAGATACGCAGTATTTT. Amino acids: CASRKISGGQGDTQYF. The complete variable domain, with remaining parts taken from reference TRBV2 and TRBJ2-3, reads EPEVTQTPSHQVTQMGQEVILRCVPISNHLYFYWYRQILGQKVEFLVSFYNNEISEKSEIFDDQFSVERPDGSNFTLKIRSTKLEDSAMYFCASRKISGGQGDTQYFGPGTRLTVL.

The chain carries TRBV5-4 and TRBJ2-7, with D tentatively TRBD1 or TRBD2 (6 bases each). The germline V gene encodes CDR1 SGHNT and CDR2 YYREEE (reference sequence). The V end lost 4 bases, the J end lost 2 bases, and 16 bases lay between the germline ends. The CDR3 has 15 amino acids. The CDR3 sequence: CASSLGGLNPYEQYF. Here the CDR3 DNA reads TGTGCCAGCAGCCTCGGGGGCCTAAACCCCTACGAGCAGTACTTC.

On this clone: The same CDR3 arises from other DNA sequences in this sample as well. This rearrangement joins TRBV6-5 to TRBJ2-3, with D possibly matching TRBD1 (5 bases). The CDR3 spans 13 residues. V lost 5 bases and J 0 bases, leaving 6 bases between the germline ends. Germline CDR1 MNHEY, CDR2 SVGAGI. The CDR3, as DNA: TGTGCCAGCAGTCCAGGGAGCACAGATACGCAGTATTTT. Translating gives CASSPGSTDTQYF.

V and J are TRBV27 and TRBJ1-1; D may be TRBD1 (5 bases). In germline, CDR1 is MNHEY, CDR2 SMNVEV (reference sequence). V was trimmed by 3 bases and J by 3 bases, leaving 8 bases between them. The CDR3 loop spans 13 amino acids. The CDR3 is CASSLMGDTEAFF. CDR3 DNA sequence: TGTGCCAGCAGTTTGATGGGGGACACTGAAGCTTTCTTT.

This clone was detected once. The rearrangement uses TRBV15 and TRBJ2-7; 9 positions match TRBD2. Germline V gene sequence: CDR1 LNHNV, CDR2 YYDKDF (reference sequence). V shed 0 bases and J 4 bases; nucleotides not matched to a gene: 7. This CDR3 contains 16 residues. This chain's CDR3 is CATSRDKGLAFYEQYF. Written as DNA, the CDR3 is TGTGCCACCAGCAGAGATAAGGGACTAGCCTTTTACGAGCAGTACTTC.

J is TRBJ1-5 and V is TRBV10-3; no clear D gene. CDR3 length: 14 amino acids. Germline V gives CDR1 ENHRY, CDR2 SYGVKD. The V end lost 6 bases, the J end lost 4 bases, and 13 bases lay between the germline ends. Here the CDR3 reads CAISIHRENQPQHF. The CDR3 coding sequence is TGTGCCATCAGCATTCACCGGGAAAATCAGCCCCAGCATTTT.

On this clone itself: At the DNA level, this CDR3 is encoded by other sequences in the same sample as well. CDR3 sequence: CASSYTDSYEQYF. In nucleotides, the CDR3 is TGTGCCAGCAGTTATACGGACTCCTACGAGCAGTACTTC. The V gene is TRBV6-5, the J gene TRBJ2-7; D gene uncertain. V lost 3 bases and J lost 0, with 6 bases in between. The CDR3 totals 13 residues. Germline CDR1 reads MNHEY; CDR2 reads SVGAGI.

This chain connects TRBV10-2 to TRBJ2-1; 11 bases are shared with TRBD2. The CDR3 runs to 16 residues. CDR1 WSHSY and CDR2 SAAADI come from the germline V gene. V dropped 6 bases and J dropped 5; count of bases not matched to a gene: 9. In DNA form, the CDR3 reads TGCGCCAGCAGCTCAGTACCGGGACTAGCGGACAATGAGCAGTTCTTC. Translated, it gives CASSSVPGLADNEQFF.

Turning to this clone: In the same sample, other DNA sequences code for this CDR3. This chain joins TRBV9 and TRBJ1-1, with D tentatively TRBD1 (5 bases). The V end was cut by 4 bases, the J end by 2 bases, with 9 bases between. Germline assignment: CDR1 SGDLS and CDR2 YYNGEE. The CDR3 extends over 13 amino acids. This CDR3 is CASSPGVNTEAFF. Written as DNA, the CDR3 is TGTGCCAGCAGCCCGGGGGTAAACACTGAAGCTTTCTTT. Using reference TRBV9 and TRBJ1-1 for the parts outside the CDR3, the full variable domain is DSGVTQTPKHLITATGQRVTLRCSPRSGDLSVYWYQQSLDQGLQFLIQYYNGEERAKGNILERFSAQQFPDLHSELNLSSLELGDSALYFCASSPGVNTEAFFGQGTRLTVV.

The rearrangement joins TRBV4-1 to TRBJ1-3; 7 nucleotides match TRBD1. The CDR3 covers 12 residues. Germline V CDR1 and CDR2: MGHRA, YSYEKL. After removal of 1 base from V and 9 bases from J, the junction contained 0 bases not matched to a gene. Here the CDR3 DNA reads TGCGCCAGCAGCCAAGCAGGGGGCACCATATATTTT. It is translated as CASSQAGGTIYF.

The gene calls are TRBV18 and TRBJ2-3; 7 bases map to TRBD2. CDR3 length: 15 amino acids. The V and J ends lost 2 bases and 4 bases, in that order; junction bases with no gene match: 6. From germline, CDR1 is KGHSH and CDR2 LQKENI. This chain's CDR3 is CASSPGAGAPDTQYF. The CDR3 nucleotides read TGTGCCAGCTCACCAGGGGCGGGAGCCCCAGATACGCAGTATTTT.